The 16 T cell receptor beta chains listed next were all sequenced from one sample in a study of T-cell reconstitution after alpha-beta-depleted transplantation in children. Unique molecular identifiers were incorporated during preparation of the TCRbeta library. TCRdb reprocessed the PCR reads with MiXCR, giving one entry per CDR3 protein. The sample yields around 300,000 distinct CDR3 sequences, around 25% seen once. The sequenced sample was PBMCs, mostly from graft donor cells, obtained 180 days after TCRalphabeta/CD19-depleted stem cell transplant. Every receptor here comes from a male patient under 18 who had a stem cell transplant for acute lymphoblastic leukemia, so the T cells may come from the graft donor.

The chain combines TRBV20-1 with TRBJ2-1, with D possibly TRBD2 on 5 matching bases. This CDR3 comprises 14 residues. Germline V lookup: CDR1 DFQATT, CDR2 SNEGSKA (reference sequence). With 3 bases removed from V and 0 bases from J, the gap between germline ends came to 9 bases. This CDR3 reads CSARDWSSYNEQFF. In DNA form, the CDR3 reads TGCAGTGCTAGGGACTGGAGCTCCTACAATGAGCAGTTCTTC.

This chain links TRBV5-1 with TRBJ2-7, with 11 bases matching TRBD2. This CDR3 region has 15 residues. Trimming removed 4 bases from V and 3 bases from J; junction bases left unmatched: 6. Germline V gene data show CDR1 as SGHRS and CDR2 as YFSETQ. The CDR3 here is CASSPVGTSGYEQYF. For the CDR3, the DNA is TGCGCCAGCAGCCCCGTCGGGACTAGCGGCTACGAGCAGTACTTC.

The chain recombines TRBV4-1 with TRBJ2-1; D is unresolved. The V gene's germline CDR1 is MGHRA and CDR2 YSYEKL. The length of the CDR3 is 14 residues. Trimming stripped 1 base from V and 8 bases from J, with 12 bases between. The CDR3 DNA is TGCGCCAGCAGCCAAGTGACGGAAATCGATGAGCAGTTCTTC. This gives the protein CASSQVTEIDEQFF.

This chain connects TRBV5-1 to TRBJ2-7, with 12 bases fitting TRBD2. CDR1 is SGHRS and CDR2 is YFSETQ in the germline V gene. CDR3 size: 15 residues. V lost 2 bases and J lost 7; bases outside the gene matches: 7. CDR3 DNA: TGCGCCAGCAGCTTCACACTAGCGGGAGGTGGTGAGCAGTACTTC. It codes for CASSFTLAGGGEQYF.

V and J are TRBV12-3 or TRBV12-4 and TRBJ1-1; the D is unclear. CDR3 length: 12 amino acids. V lost 8 bases and J 1 base, leaving 8 bases between the germline ends. The CDR3 here is CASGVGNTEAFF. The CDR3 nucleotides are TGTGCCAGCGGGGTGGGGAACACTGAAGCTTTCTTT.

This clonotype has a handful of counts. The genes are TRBV12-3 or TRBV12-4 and TRBJ2-7; the D gene is possibly TRBD2 (6 bases). The CDR3 length is 15 residues. The V end was cut by 5 bases, the J end by 2 bases, with 16 bases between. The CDR3 here is CASSPRLERTYEQYF. The CDR3 bases are TGTGCCAGCAGTCCAAGACTAGAAAGAACCTACGAGCAGTACTTC.

The chain uses TRBV5-6 and TRBJ2-7; D is tentatively TRBD1 or TRBD2 (5 bases each). Germline V gene lookup returns CDR1 SGHDT and CDR2 YYEEEE. CDR3 size: 14 residues. V lost 0 bases and J lost 2, with 9 bases in between. The CDR3 reads CASSLGDAAYEQYF. DNA for the CDR3: TGTGCCAGCAGCTTGGGGGACGCAGCCTACGAGCAGTACTTC.

The V gene is TRBV20-1, the J gene TRBJ2-1; D is uncertain. V lost 1 base, J lost 7 bases, and 8 bases lay in between. The CDR3 spans 12 residues. Germline CDR1 is DFQATT and CDR2 is SNEGSKA (reference sequence). The CDR3 is CSARVFANEQFF. In nucleotides, the CDR3 is TGCAGTGCTAGAGTGTTTGCAAATGAGCAGTTCTTC.

This clonotype occurred once. The chain has TRBV7-9 and TRBJ1-3, with unresolved D. Trimming cost V 5 bases and J 7 bases, with 12 bases left between them. The CDR3 contains 13 residues. Germline V CDR1 and CDR2: SEHNR, FQNEAQ (reference sequence). CDR3 coding DNA: TGTGCCAGCAGCCCTGACATGCGGAACACCATATATTTT. Its protein product is CASSPDMRNTIYF.

The V gene is TRBV11-2, the J gene TRBJ2-6, with D uncertain. The CDR3 runs to 18 residues. The V gene's germline CDR1 is SGHAT and CDR2 FQNNGV. V dropped 2 bases and J dropped 0 bases, with 14 bases sitting between them. The CDR3 protein is CASSLRVRRISGANVLTF. In nucleotides, the CDR3 is TGTGCCAGCAGCTTACGGGTGAGACGGATCTCTGGGGCCAACGTCCTGACTTTC.

This clonotype was counted ten times or more. The chain joins TRBV5-1 to TRBJ2-7; D is unclear. The CDR3 is made up of 16 amino acids. Germline CDR1 SGHRS, CDR2 YFSETQ. Deletions cut 0 bases from V and 0 bases from J, with 13 bases between. CDR3 loop: CASSLVAAHSSYEQYF. For the CDR3, the DNA is TGCGCCAGCAGCTTGGTTGCCGCTCACAGCTCCTACGAGCAGTACTTC. The full variable domain, in which reference TRBV5-1 and TRBJ2-7 provide the parts outside the CDR3, is KAGVTQTPRYLIKTRGQQVTLSCSPISGHRSVSWYQQTPGQGLQFLFEYFSETQRNKGNFPGRFSGRQFSNSRSEMNVSTLELGDSALYLCASSLVAAHSSYEQYFGPGTRLTVT.

The gene calls are TRBV25-1 and TRBJ1-2; 7 bases are shared with TRBD1. The germline V gene encodes CDR1 MGHDK and CDR2 SYGVNS. This CDR3 comprises 14 residues. The junction had 7 bases not matched to a gene; V was cut back by 1 base and J by 8 bases. This CDR3 is CASSESGQAGGYTF. Written as DNA, the CDR3 is TGTGCCAGCAGTGAATCCGGACAGGCGGGCGGCTACACCTTC.

The chain is built from TRBV7-2 and TRBJ2-3, with D tentatively TRBD2 (6 bases). The CDR3 has 15 residues. Per germline, CDR1 SGHTA and CDR2 FQGNSA. V lost 1 base and J 0 bases, leaving 8 bases between the germline ends. Here the CDR3 reads CASSLERASTDTQYF. CDR3 nucleotides: TGTGCCAGCAGCTTAGAGCGGGCTAGCACAGATACGCAGTATTTT.

This clonotype was seen a few times. V is TRBV7-3 and J is TRBJ2-7, with TRBD2 matching over 12 bases. This CDR3 contains 15 residues. Germline V lookup: CDR1 SGHTA, CDR2 FQGTGA. Trimming at V came to 5 bases and at J to 7 bases, leaving 9 bases not matched to a gene. The CDR3 spells CASSPTGLAGNEQYF. CDR3 nucleotide sequence: TGTGCCAGCAGCCCAACCGGACTAGCGGGAAATGAGCAGTACTTC.

The DNA of the CDR3 is TGTGCCAGCTCCGAGGTCGCCTACGAGCAGTACTTC. Translated, it gives CASSEVAYEQYF. The chain uses TRBV2 and TRBJ2-7; D is unresolved. The CDR3 length is 12 residues. Trimming cost V 8 bases and J 2 bases, with 10 bases left between them. Germline CDR1 reads SNHLY; CDR2 reads FYNNEI.

The sample holds a few counts of this clonotype. The genes are TRBV18 and TRBJ2-7; D is undetermined. The length of the CDR3 is 14 residues. Trimming removed 3 bases at V and 7 bases at J, with 16 bases between. Germline V lookup: CDR1 KGHSH, CDR2 LQKENI. The chain's CDR3 is CASSPDLGNREQYF. The CDR3 DNA reads as TGTGCCAGCTCACCCGATTTGGGGAATCGGGAGCAGTACTTC. Based on the CDR3 plus reference TRBV18 and TRBJ2-7, the full variable domain is NAGVMQNPRHLVRRRGQEARLRCSPMKGHSHVYWYRQLPEEGLKFMVYLQKENIIDESGMPKERFSAEFPKEGPSILRIQQVVRGDSAAYFCASSPDLGNREQYFGPGTRLTVT.